A selection of T cell receptor beta chains follows, all from one sample in a study of cytomegalovirus exposure and HLA in healthy donors. Only in-frame clones appear in the TCRdb table, and some are missing; sequencing was by immunoSEQ multiplex PCR. The sample gives some 160,000 clones, 80% to 85% of which show up once; over 2% is in the top ten. Material: PBMCs. The receptors originated from a boy between 2 and 10 years old in good health and CMV-seronegative. Both conserved end residues are part of each CDR3. Fields, in order: CDR3 protein, CDR3 DNA, D gene, V gene, J gene, clone size. The D gene is left open where the match is weak. Only part of the rows carry a size: once, few, many, or a class if the clone is expanded.

CASSLGAGGPSEQYF	TGCGCCAGCAGCTTGGGAGCGGGAGGGCCGAGCGAGCAGTACTTC	TRBD2	TRBV5-1	TRBJ2-7	-
CASSQAWTGGRSPLHF	TGTGCCAGCAGCCAAGCCTGGACAGGGGGCCGTTCACCCCTCCACTTT	TRBD1	TRBV14	TRBJ1-6	-
CASSETYRGPTYEQYF	TGTGCCAGCAGTGAAACCTACAGGGGCCCGACCTACGAGCAGTACTTC	TRBD1	TRBV6-1	TRBJ2-7	once
CASSLNPKRENGYNEQFF	TGTGCCAGCAGTTTAAATCCTAAGCGGGAGAACGGCTACAATGAGCAGTTCTTC	TRBD2	TRBV27	TRBJ2-1	-
CASSPSTGPVQPQHF	TGTGCCAGCAGTCCATCGACAGGCCCCGTCCAGCCCCAGCATTTT	-	TRBV6-5	TRBJ1-5	-
CASSFIQTGFFEGWGYGYTF	TGTGCCAGCAGTTTCATTCAGACGGGCTTTTTTGAGGGCTGGGGTTATGGCTACACCTTC	-	TRBV28	TRBJ1-2	-
CASSEDRDFDGYTF	TGTGCCAGCAGTGAAGATCGGGACTTCGATGGCTACACCTTC	-	TRBV6-1	TRBJ1-2	-
CASGSLPRNRAFF	TGTGCTAGTGGTTCCTTACCTCGAAATCGGGCTTTCTTT	-	TRBV12-5	TRBJ1-1	once
CASSLDLVGSDTQYF	TGCGCCAGCAGCTTGGATCTGGTCGGTTCAGATACGCAGTATTTT	-	TRBV5-1	TRBJ2-3	-
CASSQGQVTRLEQYF	TGTGCCAGCAGTCAGGGACAGGTTACCCGCCTCGAGCAGTACTTC	TRBD1	TRBV6-5	TRBJ2-7	-
CASSVSGEQFF	TGTGCCAGCAGCGTATCGGGTGAGCAGTTCTTC	-	TRBV9	TRBJ2-1	-
CASSLETCCGGTNEKLFF	TGTGCCAGCAGCTTAGAGACTTGTTGTGGGGGGACTAATGAAAAACTGTTTTTT	-	TRBV11-2	TRBJ1-4	-
CASSLAKGTSLRLF	TGTGCCAGCAGCTTGGCCAAGGGTACTAGCCTGCGTCTCTTC	-	TRBV5-6	TRBJ2-1	-
CASRPDRFHYEQYF	TGTGCCAGCAGGCCTGACAGGTTCCACTACGAGCAGTACTTC	-	TRBV27	TRBJ2-7	once
CASSYGAGTTFF	TGTGCCAGCAGCTACGGTGCGGGGACGACTTTCTTT	-	TRBV7-3	TRBJ1-1	-